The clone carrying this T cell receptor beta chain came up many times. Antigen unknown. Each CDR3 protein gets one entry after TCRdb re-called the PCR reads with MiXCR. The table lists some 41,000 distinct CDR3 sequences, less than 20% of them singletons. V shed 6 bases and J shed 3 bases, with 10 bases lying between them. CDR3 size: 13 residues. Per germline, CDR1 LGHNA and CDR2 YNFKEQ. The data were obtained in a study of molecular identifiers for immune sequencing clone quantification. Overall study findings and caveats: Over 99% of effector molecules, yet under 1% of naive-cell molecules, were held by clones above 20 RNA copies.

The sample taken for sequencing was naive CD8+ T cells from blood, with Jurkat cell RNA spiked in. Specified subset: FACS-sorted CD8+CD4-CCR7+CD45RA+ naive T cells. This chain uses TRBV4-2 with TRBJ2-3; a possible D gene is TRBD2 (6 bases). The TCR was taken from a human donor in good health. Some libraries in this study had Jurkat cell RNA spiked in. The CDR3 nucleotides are TGTGCCAGCAGTGAGACTAGGACAGATACGCAGTATTTT. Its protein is CASSETRTDTQYF.